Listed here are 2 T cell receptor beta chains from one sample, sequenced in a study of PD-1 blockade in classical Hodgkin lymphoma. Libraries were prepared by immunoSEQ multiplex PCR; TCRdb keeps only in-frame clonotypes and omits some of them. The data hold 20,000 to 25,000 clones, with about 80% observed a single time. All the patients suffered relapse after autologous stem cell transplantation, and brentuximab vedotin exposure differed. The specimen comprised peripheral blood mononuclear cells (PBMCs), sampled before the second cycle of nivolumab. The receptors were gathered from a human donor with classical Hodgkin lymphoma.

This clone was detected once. DNA for the CDR3: TGCGCCAGCAGCTCGACGAGCTGGGGCTTACCGTTTAGCACAGATACGCAGTATTTT. Amino acids: CASSSTSWGLPFSTDTQYF. The chain joins TRBV5-1 to TRBJ2-3; maybe TRBD1 (5 bases). V dropped 3 bases and J dropped 0 bases, with 23 bases sitting between them. The CDR3 runs 19 residues. The germline gives CDR1 SGHRS, CDR2 YFSETQ.

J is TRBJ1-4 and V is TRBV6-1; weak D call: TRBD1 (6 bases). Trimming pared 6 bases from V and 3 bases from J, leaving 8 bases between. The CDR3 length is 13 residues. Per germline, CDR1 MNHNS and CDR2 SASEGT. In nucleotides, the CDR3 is TGTGCCAGCAGGCAGGGGCCTAATGAAAAACTGTTTTTT. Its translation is CASRQGPNEKLFF.